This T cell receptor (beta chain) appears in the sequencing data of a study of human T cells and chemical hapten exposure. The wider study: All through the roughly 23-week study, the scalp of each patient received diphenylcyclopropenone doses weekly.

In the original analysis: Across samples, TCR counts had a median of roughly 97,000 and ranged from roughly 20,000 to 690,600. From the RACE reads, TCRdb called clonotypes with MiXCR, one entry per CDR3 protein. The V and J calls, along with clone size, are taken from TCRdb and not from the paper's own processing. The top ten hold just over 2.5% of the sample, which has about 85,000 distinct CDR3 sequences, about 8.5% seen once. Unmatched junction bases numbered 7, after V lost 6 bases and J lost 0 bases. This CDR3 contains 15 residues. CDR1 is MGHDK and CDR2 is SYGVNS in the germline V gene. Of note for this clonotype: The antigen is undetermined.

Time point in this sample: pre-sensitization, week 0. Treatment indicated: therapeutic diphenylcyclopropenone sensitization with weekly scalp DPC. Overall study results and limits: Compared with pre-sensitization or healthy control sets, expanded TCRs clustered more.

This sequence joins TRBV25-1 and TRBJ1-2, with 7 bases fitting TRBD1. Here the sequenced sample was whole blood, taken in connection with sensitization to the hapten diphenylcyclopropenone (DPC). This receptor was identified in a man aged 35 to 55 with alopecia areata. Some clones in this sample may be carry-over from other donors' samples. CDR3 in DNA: TGTGCCAGCAGCCGACAGGGCCTGGCTAACTATGGCTACACCTTC. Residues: CASSRQGLANYGYTF.